A selection of T cell receptor beta chains follows, all from one sample in a study of blood T cell repertoires in COVID-19. TCRdb's table, derived via immunoSEQ multiplex PCR, lists solely in-frame clones and lacks some. The profile shows 250,000 to 350,000 clones, approximately 83% of them singletons. Sequencing input: PBMCs or T cells enriched from blood (not recorded which). Receptors were obtained from a woman under 40 who had recovered from COVID-19. CDR3s include the opening cysteine and the closing phenylalanine or tryptophan. D genes are given only for firm matches. Where a row states a size, it is once, few, many or the class of an expanded clone; other rows omit it.

CDR3: CASKLQGTGANVLTF
DNA: TGTGCCAGCAAGTTACAGGGGACCGGGGCCAACGTCCTGACTTTC
D: TRBD1
J: TRBJ2-6
V: TRBV7-3
size: -

CDR3: CASTGGGGNQPQHF
DNA: TGTGCCAGTACCGGCGGAGGGGGCAATCAGCCCCAGCATTTT
D: -
J: TRBJ1-5
V: TRBV19
size: -

CDR3: CSVGLAGKETQYF
DNA: TGCAGCGTTGGACTAGCGGGAAAAGAGACCCAGTACTTC
D: TRBD2
J: TRBJ2-5
V: TRBV29-1
size: -

CDR3: CASSQGQAEYYEQYF
DNA: TGTGCCAGCAGCCAAGGACAGGCAGAATACTACGAGCAGTACTTC
D: -
J: TRBJ2-7
V: TRBV3-1/TRBV3-2
size: -

CDR3: CASSLARGLAGTYNEQFF
DNA: TGTGCCAGCAGCTTAGCCAGGGGTCTAGCGGGGACATACAATGAGCAGTTCTTC
D: TRBD2
J: TRBJ2-1
V: TRBV11-1
size: -

CDR3: CASSTFGRDRAYEQYF
DNA: TGTGCCAGTAGTACATTCGGCCGGGACAGGGCCTACGAGCAGTACTTC
D: TRBD1
J: TRBJ2-7
V: TRBV19
size: once

CDR3: CASSEAGVLMNTEAFF
DNA: TGTGCCAGCAGTGAAGCAGGGGTTTTAATGAACACTGAAGCTTTCTTT
D: -
J: TRBJ1-1
V: TRBV6-1
size: -

CDR3: CASSEFRYSNQPQHF
DNA: TGTGCCAGCAGTGAATTCAGATATAGCAATCAGCCCCAGCATTTT
D: -
J: TRBJ1-5
V: TRBV2
size: -

CDR3: CASSLGDRVHEQYF
DNA: TGTGCCAGCAGCTTGGGGGACAGGGTTCACGAGCAGTACTTC
D: TRBD1
J: TRBJ2-7
V: TRBV5-4
size: -

CDR3: CASNPGQGPYNEQFF
DNA: TGTGCCAGCAACCCGGGACAGGGACCCTACAATGAGCAGTTCTTC
D: TRBD1
J: TRBJ2-1
V: TRBV28
size: -

CDR3: CASSFRELRGGADEQYF
DNA: TGTGCCAGCAGCTTCAGAGAGCTTAGAGGAGGGGCCGACGAGCAGTACTTC
D: -
J: TRBJ2-7
V: TRBV7-9
size: -

CDR3: CASSFPRGIANQPQHF
DNA: TGTGCCAGCAGTTTCCCCAGGGGTATTGCCAATCAGCCCCAGCATTTT
D: -
J: TRBJ1-5
V: TRBV28
size: once

CDR3: CASTLTPSGTNEKLFF
DNA: TGTGCCAGCACTTTGACCCCCTCGGGAACTAATGAAAAACTGTTTTTT
D: -
J: TRBJ1-4
V: TRBV6-4
size: -

CDR3: CASSLETGNLYGYTF
DNA: TGTGCCAGCAGCTTGGAGACAGGGAATCTCTATGGCTACACCTTC
D: TRBD1
J: TRBJ1-2
V: TRBV5-4
size: -

CDR3: CASSFHSYGYTF
DNA: TGTGCCAGCAGTTTCCATTCCTATGGCTACACCTTC
D: -
J: TRBJ1-2
V: TRBV28
size: -

CDR3: CASSFVSGPPLHF
DNA: TGCGCCAGCAGCTTCGTATCAGGGCCACCCCTCCACTTT
D: -
J: TRBJ1-6
V: TRBV5-1
size: -

CDR3: CASSPNTNYEQYF
DNA: TGTGCCAGCTCACCAAACACAAACTACGAGCAGTACTTC
D: -
J: TRBJ2-7
V: TRBV18
size: once

CDR3: CASSLLQGRGFF
DNA: TGTGCCAGCAGTTTATTACAGGGAAGGGGGTTCTTC
D: -
J: TRBJ2-1
V: TRBV12-3/TRBV12-4
size: -

CDR3: CASSLDQGGSEKLFF
DNA: TGTGCCAGCAGTTTAGACCAGGGCGGGAGTGAAAAACTGTTTTTT
D: -
J: TRBJ1-4
V: TRBV28
size: -

CDR3: CATSDGGLTSYGYTF
DNA: TGTGCCACCAGTGATGGGGGCTTGACCAGCTATGGCTACACCTTC
D: -
J: TRBJ1-2
V: TRBV24-1
size: -

CDR3: CASSLGPPGGEQYF
DNA: TGTGCCAGCAGCTTGGGGCCCCCAGGAGGCGAGCAGTACTTC
D: -
J: TRBJ2-7
V: TRBV5-6
size: -

CDR3: CASTLAGYDEKLFF
DNA: TGTGCCAGCACACTGGCAGGGTATGATGAAAAACTGTTTTTT
D: -
J: TRBJ1-4
V: TRBV28
size: -

CDR3: CASSQRAGRRTGELFF
DNA: TGTGCCAGCAGCCAACGGGCGGGGAGGAGGACCGGGGAGCTGTTTTTT
D: -
J: TRBJ2-2
V: TRBV7-9
size: -

CDR3: CASSGLQGTEREQYF
DNA: TGCGCCAGCAGTGGGTTACAGGGGACCGAAAGGGAGCAGTACTTC
D: TRBD1
J: TRBJ2-7
V: TRBV10-2
size: -

CDR3: CAWSEGDYQPQHF
DNA: TGTGCCTGGAGTGAGGGGGATTACCAGCCCCAGCATTTT
D: -
J: TRBJ1-5
V: TRBV30
size: -

CDR3: CASNEIYRGQRGYTF
DNA: TGTGCCAGTAATGAGATCTACAGGGGGCAAAGGGGCTACACCTTC
D: TRBD1
J: TRBJ1-2
V: TRBV19
size: -

CDR3: CASSLDPGAGRDNEKLFF
DNA: TGTGCCAGCAGTTTAGATCCGGGAGCGGGTAGGGATAATGAAAAACTGTTTTTT
D: -
J: TRBJ1-4
V: TRBV28
size: -

CDR3: CASSSGTPCAQPQHF
DNA: TGTGCCAGCAGTTCCGGGACACCTTGTGCCCAGCCCCAGCATTTT
D: -
J: TRBJ1-5
V: TRBV6-4
size: few

CDR3: CASNGDRDRDSNQPQHF
DNA: TGTGCCAGCAATGGAGACCGGGACAGGGATAGCAATCAGCCCCAGCATTTT
D: TRBD1
J: TRBJ1-5
V: TRBV2
size: -

CDR3: CASRPTGPDEKLFF
DNA: TGTGCCAGCAGGCCGACAGGGCCTGATGAAAAACTGTTTTTT
D: TRBD1
J: TRBJ1-4
V: TRBV28
size: -

CDR3: CASSSAGSVYEQYF
DNA: TGTGCCAGCAGCTCCGCAGGGTCGGTCTACGAGCAGTACTTC
D: -
J: TRBJ2-7
V: TRBV13
size: -

CDR3: CASSEPPGAIITQYF
DNA: TGTGCCAGCAGTGAGCCACCAGGGGCCATAATAACCCAGTACTTC
D: -
J: TRBJ2-5
V: TRBV6-4
size: -